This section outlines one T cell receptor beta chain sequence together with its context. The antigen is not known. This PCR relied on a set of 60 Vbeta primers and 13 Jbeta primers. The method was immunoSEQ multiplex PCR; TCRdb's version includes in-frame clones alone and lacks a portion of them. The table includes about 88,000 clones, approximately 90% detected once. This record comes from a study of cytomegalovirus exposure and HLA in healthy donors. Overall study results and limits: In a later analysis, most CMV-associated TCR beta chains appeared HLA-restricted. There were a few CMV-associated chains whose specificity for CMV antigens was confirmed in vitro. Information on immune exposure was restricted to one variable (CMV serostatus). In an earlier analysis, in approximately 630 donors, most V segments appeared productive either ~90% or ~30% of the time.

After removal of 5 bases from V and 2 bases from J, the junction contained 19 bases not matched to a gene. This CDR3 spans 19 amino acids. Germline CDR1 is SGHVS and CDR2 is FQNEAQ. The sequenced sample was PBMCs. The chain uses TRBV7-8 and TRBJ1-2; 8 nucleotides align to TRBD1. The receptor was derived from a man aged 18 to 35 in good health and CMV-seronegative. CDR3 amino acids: CASSRRTLTGAAGNYGYTF. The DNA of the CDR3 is TGTGCCAGCAGCCGACGCACTCTGACAGGGGCGGCCGGGAACTATGGCTACACCTTC. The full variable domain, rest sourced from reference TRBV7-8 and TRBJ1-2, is GAGVSQSPRYKVAKRGQDVALRCDPISGHVSLFWYQQALGQGPEFLTYFQNEAQLDKSGLPSDRFFAERPEGSVSTLKIQRTQQEDSAVYLCASSRRTLTGAAGNYGYTFGSGTRLTVV.